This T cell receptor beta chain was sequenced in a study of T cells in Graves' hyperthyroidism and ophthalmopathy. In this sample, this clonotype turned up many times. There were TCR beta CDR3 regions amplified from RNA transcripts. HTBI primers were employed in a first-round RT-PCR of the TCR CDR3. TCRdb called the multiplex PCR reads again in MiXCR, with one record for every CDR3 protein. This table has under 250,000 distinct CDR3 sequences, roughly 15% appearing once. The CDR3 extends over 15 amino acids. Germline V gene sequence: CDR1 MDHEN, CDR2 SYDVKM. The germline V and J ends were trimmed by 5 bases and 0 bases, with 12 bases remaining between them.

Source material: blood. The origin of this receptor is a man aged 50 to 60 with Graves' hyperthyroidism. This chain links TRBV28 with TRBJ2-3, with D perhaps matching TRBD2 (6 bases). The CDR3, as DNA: TGTGCCAGCAGTCCCGGGGGAAGCAGCACAGATACGCAGTATTTT. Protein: CASSPGGSSTDTQYF.